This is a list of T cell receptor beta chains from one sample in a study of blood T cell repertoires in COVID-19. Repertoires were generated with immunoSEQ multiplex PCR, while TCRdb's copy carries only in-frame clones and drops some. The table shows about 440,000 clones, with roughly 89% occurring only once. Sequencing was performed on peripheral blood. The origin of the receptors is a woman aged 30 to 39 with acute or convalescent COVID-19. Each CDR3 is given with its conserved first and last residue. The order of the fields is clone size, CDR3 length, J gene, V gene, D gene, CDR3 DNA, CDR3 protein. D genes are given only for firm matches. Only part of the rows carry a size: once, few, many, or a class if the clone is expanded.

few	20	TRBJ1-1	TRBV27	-	TGTGCCAGCAGTGCCCGGGACACCCCGAAACGGGGTTTTATGAACACTGAAGCTTTCTTT	CASSARDTPKRGFMNTEAFF
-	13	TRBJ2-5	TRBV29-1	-	TGCAGCGCCTCAGGGAGGAGGGAGGAGACCCAGTACTTC	CSASGRREETQYF
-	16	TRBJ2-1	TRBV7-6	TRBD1	TGTGCCAGCAGCTCACCGGGACAGGGTGCCTACAATGAGCAGTTCTTC	CASSSPGQGAYNEQFF
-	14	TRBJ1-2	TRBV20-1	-	TGCAGTGCTAGTACCGAGGACAGACAGGAAGGCTACACCTTC	CSASTEDRQEGYTF
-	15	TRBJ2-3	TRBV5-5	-	TGTGCCAGCAGCTTACGGCAGACTTACACAGATACGCAGTATTTT	CASSLRQTYTDTQYF
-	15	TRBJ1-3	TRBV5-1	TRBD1	TGCGCCAGCAGCGCCCAACAGGGGCTCGGAAACACCATATATTTT	CASSAQQGLGNTIYF
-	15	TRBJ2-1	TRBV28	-	TGTGCCAGCAAGGTTTGGCGAGGAGGGGCGATGGAGCAGTTCTTC	CASKVWRGGAMEQFF
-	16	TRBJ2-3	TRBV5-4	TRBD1	TGTGCCAGCAGCTGGGACAGCGAGGAGGGCACAGATACGCAGTATTTT	CASSWDSEEGTDTQYF
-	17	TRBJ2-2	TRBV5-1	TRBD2	TGCGCCAGCAGCCCCTTTGGGCGGGGGGGCGAGGACGGGGAGCTGTTTTTT	CASSPFGRGGEDGELFF
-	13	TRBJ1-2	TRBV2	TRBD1	TGTGCCAGCCGGGACAGGGTCAGGGGTGGCTACACCTTC	CASRDRVRGGYTF
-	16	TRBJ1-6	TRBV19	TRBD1	TGTGCCAGTAGTATAACCTCCGGGACAGGGGATTCACCCCTCCACTTT	CASSITSGTGDSPLHF
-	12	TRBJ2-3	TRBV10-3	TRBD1	TGTGCCATCGGGACAGGGGGAGATACGCAGTATTTT	CAIGTGGDTQYF
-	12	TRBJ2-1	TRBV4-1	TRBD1	TGCGCCAGCAGCCCAGGGGGCAGGGGGCAGTTCTTC	CASSPGGRGQFF
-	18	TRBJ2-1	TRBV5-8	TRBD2	TGTGCCAGTCCGAACGGACTAGCGCACCCCATCTTGTACAATGAGCAGTTCTTC	CASPNGLAHPILYNEQFF
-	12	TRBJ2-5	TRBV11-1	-	TGTGCCAGCAGCTTCCCTACCGAGACCCAGTACTTC	CASSFPTETQYF
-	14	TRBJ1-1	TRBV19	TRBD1	TGTGCCAGTAATCACAGGGGCGCGAACACTGAAGCTTTCTTT	CASNHRGANTEAFF
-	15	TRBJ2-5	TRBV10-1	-	TGCGCCAGCAGTGAAAGCGGGCCCGTTCGCGAGACCCAGTACTTC	CASSESGPVRETQYF
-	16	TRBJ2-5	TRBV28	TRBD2	TGTGCCAGCAGTTTTCGGGTAGCGGGGGGCCAAGAGACCCAGTACTTC	CASSFRVAGGQETQYF
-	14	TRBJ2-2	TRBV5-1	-	TGCGCCAGCAGCTTGGACCCTGAGGTCGGGGAGCTGTTTTTT	CASSLDPEVGELFF
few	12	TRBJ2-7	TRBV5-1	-	TGCGCCAGTCACGCGGGCACCTACGAGCAGTACTTC	CASHAGTYEQYF
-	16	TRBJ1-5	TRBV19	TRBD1	TGTGCCAGTAGTATATATCATGGACAGGACGATCAGCCCCAGCATTTT	CASSIYHGQDDQPQHF
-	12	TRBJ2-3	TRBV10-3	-	TGTGCCATCAGTCTCAGGGGAGATACGCAGTATTTT	CAISLRGDTQYF
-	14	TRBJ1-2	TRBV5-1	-	TGCGCCAGCAGCTGGAAGGGGTTATCCTATGGCTACACCTTC	CASSWKGLSYGYTF